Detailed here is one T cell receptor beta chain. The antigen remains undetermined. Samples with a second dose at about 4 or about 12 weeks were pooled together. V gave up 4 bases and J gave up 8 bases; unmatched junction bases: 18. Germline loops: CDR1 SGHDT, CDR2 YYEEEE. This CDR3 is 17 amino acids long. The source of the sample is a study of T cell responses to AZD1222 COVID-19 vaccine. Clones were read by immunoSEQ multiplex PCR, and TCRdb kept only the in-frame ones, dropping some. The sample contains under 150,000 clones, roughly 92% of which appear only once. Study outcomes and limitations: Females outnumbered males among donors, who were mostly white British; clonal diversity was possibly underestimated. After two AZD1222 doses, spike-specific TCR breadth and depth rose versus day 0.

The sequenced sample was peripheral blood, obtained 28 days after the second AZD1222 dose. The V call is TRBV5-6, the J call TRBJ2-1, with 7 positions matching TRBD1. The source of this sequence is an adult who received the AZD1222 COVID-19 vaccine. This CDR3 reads CASSATKGARGYDEQFF. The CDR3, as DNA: TGTGCCAGCAGCGCGACCAAGGGGGCACGGGGTTACGATGAGCAGTTCTTC.